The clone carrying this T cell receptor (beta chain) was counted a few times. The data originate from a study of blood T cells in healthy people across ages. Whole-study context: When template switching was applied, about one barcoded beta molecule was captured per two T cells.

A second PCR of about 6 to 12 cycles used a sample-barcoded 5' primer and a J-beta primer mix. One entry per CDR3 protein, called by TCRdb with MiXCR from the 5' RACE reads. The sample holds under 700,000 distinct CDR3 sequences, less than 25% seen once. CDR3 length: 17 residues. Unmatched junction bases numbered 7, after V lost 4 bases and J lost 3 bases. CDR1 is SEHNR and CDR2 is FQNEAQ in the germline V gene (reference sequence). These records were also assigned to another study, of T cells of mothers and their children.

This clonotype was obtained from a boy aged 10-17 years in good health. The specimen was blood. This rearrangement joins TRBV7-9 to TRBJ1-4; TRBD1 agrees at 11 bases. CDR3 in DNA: TGTGCCAGCAGCTCCGGGACAGGGGGTGCGGCTAATGAAAAACTGTTTTTT. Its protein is CASSSGTGGAANEKLFF.